Sequencing of this T cell receptor beta chain was carried out in a study of PD-1 blockade in classical Hodgkin lymphoma. Study conclusions and caveats: Exclusion removed patients who began nivolumab under 1 year after ASCT. Significantly greater TCR diversity emerged by C4D1 in CD4+ cells but not CD8+ cells.

Autologous stem cell transplantation was followed by relapse in every patient, and brentuximab vedotin exposure varied. A word on this clone: The antigen is undetermined.

This CDR3 region has 15 residues. V lost 5 bases to trimming and J lost 5 bases, with 19 bases between them. TCRdb keeps only in-frame clones here, not all; method: immunoSEQ multiplex PCR. Of about 10,000 clones in the sample, 82% are singletons; the top ten hold 5% to 6.5%. The TCR originated in a human donor with classical Hodgkin lymphoma. V gene TRBV23-1 combines with J gene TRBJ2-7; D is perhaps TRBD1 (6 bases). TRBV23-1 is an ORF, with its function uncertain. Sequences were derived from peripheral blood mononuclear cells (PBMCs), sampled before the second cycle of nivolumab. The CDR3 bases are TGCGCCAGCAGTAGCCCCCCAGGGGCGGTCCACGAGCAGTACTTC. Amino acids: CASSSPPGAVHEQYF.